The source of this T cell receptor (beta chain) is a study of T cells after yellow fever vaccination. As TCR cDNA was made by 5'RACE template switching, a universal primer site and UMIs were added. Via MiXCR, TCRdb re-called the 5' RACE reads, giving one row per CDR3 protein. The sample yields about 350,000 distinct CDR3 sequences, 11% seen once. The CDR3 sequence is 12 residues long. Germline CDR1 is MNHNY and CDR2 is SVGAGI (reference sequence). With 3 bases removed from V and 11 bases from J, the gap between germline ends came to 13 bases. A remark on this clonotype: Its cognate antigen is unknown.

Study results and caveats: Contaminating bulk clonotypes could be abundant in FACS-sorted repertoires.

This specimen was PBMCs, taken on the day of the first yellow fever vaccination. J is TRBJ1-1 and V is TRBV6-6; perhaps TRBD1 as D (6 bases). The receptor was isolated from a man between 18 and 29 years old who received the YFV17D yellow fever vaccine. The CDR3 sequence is CASSYTAGDAFF. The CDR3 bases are TGTGCCAGCAGTTATACCGCAGGGGATGCTTTCTTT.